This T cell receptor beta chain was sequenced in a study of T cells in Graves' hyperthyroidism and ophthalmopathy. RNA transcripts were the template for amplifying TCR beta CDR3 regions. Researchers ran a first-round RT-PCR on the TCR CDR3 using the HTBI primer set. TCRdb re-called the multiplex PCR reads with MiXCR, one entry per CDR3 protein. The sample consists of around 690,000 distinct CDR3 sequences, 15% to 20% of them appearing once. This clonotype was recorded many times. Its antigen is still unknown. Any patient presenting with uncontrolled infection, other autoimmune disease, pregnancy or lactation was left out. Clinicians diagnosed patients from clinical symptoms, serum thyroxine and TRAb, thyroid ultrasound and orbital computed tomography. The germline V gene encodes CDR1 MNHEY and CDR2 SMNVEV (reference sequence). V was pared by 5 bases and J by 7 bases, with 13 bases of the junction left unmatched. The CDR3 consists of 15 residues.

Study-wide results and limits: Ophthalmopathy got predicted by the model a median 6.5 months before its onset. Most thyroid clonotypes expanded above 0.001 were also detected in blood.

The sample comprised blood. The chain couples TRBV27 to TRBJ1-2; 7 positions match TRBD1. The receptor comes from a man aged 45-60 years with Graves' hyperthyroidism. CDR3 region: CASSPRQGSPTGYTF. The CDR3 DNA is TGTGCCAGCAGTCCGAGACAGGGCTCCCCAACTGGCTACACCTTC.